This T cell receptor beta chain stems from a study of identical twins. Study-wide results and caveats: The more abundant beta clonotypes in cord blood had fewer insertions, and memory repertoires did not show this. Invariant MAIT and iNKT cells may have partly biased zero-insertion analyses. Where out-of-frame alpha sequences were twin-shared, they showed excess low generation probability.

MiXCR, run by TCRdb on the 5' RACE reads, gives a single entry per CDR3 protein. In the table there are hundreds of thousands of distinct CDR3 sequences, 8.5% to 9% of which are singletons. This clonotype was seen at least ten times. Its specificity is not known. These same records also appear under a second study, on yellow fever vaccine responses in identical twins.

Sequenced input: PBMCs. This sequence originates from a woman younger than 35 in good health.

The CDR3 sequence: CSVEASTDTQYF. For the CDR3, the DNA is TGCAGCGTTGAGGCCAGCACAGATACGCAGTATTTT. This chain uses TRBV29-1 with TRBJ2-3; unclear D gene. The CDR3 is 12 amino acids. Germline V gene sequence: CDR1 SQVTM, CDR2 ANQGSEA. With 3 bases removed from V and 0 bases from J, the gap between germline ends came to 4 bases.